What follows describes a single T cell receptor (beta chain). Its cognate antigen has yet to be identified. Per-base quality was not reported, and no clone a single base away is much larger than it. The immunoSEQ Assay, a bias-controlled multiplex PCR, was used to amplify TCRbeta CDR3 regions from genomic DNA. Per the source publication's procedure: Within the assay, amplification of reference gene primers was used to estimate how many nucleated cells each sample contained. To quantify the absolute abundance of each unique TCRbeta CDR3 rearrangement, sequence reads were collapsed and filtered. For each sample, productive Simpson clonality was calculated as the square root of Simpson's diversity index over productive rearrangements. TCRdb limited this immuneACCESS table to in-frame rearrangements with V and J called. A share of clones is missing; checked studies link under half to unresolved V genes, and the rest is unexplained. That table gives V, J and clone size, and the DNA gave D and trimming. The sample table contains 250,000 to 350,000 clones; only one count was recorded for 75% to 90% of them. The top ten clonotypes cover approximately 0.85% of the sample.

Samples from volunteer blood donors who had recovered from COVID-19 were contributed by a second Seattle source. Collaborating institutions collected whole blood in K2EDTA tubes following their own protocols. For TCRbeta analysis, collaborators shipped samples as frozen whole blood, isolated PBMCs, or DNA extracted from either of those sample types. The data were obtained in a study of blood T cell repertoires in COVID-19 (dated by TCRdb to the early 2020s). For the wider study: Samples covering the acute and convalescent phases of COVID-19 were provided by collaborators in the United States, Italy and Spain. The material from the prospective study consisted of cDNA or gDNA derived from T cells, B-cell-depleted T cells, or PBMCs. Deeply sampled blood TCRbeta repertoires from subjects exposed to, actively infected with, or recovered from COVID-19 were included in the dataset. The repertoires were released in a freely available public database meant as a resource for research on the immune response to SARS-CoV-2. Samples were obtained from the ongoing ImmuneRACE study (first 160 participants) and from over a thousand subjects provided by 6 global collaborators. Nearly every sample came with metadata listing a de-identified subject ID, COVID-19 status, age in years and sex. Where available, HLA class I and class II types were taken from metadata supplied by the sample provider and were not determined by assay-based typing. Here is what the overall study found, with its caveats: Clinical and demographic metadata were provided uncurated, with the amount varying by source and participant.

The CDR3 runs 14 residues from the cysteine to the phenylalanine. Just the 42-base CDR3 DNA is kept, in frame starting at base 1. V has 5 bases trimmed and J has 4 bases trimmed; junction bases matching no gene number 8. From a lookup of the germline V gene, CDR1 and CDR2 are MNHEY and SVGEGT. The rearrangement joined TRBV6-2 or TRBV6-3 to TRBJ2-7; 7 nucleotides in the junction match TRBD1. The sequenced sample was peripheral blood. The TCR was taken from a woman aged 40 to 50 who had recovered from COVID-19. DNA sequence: TGTGCCAGCAGTCGGTGGACAGGTGCATACGAGCAGTACTTC. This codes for CASSRWTGAYEQYF.